The subject of this entry is one T cell receptor beta chain. This clone was counted between two and nine times. This receptor's antigen is unknown. Within one base of it there is no much larger clone, and no base qualities were kept. The archived tumor blocks were obtained from patients to whom no neoadjuvant therapy had been administered before resection. In the preserved-tissue arm, the study used around 33 surgical resection samples taken from some 25 pancreatic ductal adenocarcinoma patients who had not previously been treated. DNA for the resection arm was extracted from ten 5-micron curls of FFPE tumor cut next to the multiplex immunohistochemistry slide. Using the immunoSEQ Assay at Adaptive Biotechnologies, the researchers immunosequenced TCRbeta CDR3 regions from the extracted DNA. Under the source paper's analysis protocol: To measure the absolute abundance of each unique TCRbeta CDR3, the sequences were collapsed and filtered. Clonality was calculated as 1 minus Pielou's evenness, with only productive in-frame rearrangements included in the computation. Regional overlap tracked the top 100 nucleotide rearrangements across paired samples, with Morisita index comparing paired versus unrelated samples. Convergence of nucleotide rearrangements onto identical amino acid sequences was assessed with the immunoSEQ Rearrangement Details tool. Entries here come from immuneACCESS through TCRdb and include only in-frame sequences with V and J called. Some clones fail to appear in such tables; in the studies checked, an unresolved V gene covers under half of the shortfall, and the cause of the remainder is unknown. V and J calls and clone size are those listed in that table; D and trimming were worked out from the DNA. This sample holds 650 to 800 clones; around 45% were observed only once. The leading ten clones occupy about 12% of the sample.

The CDR3 covers 14 residues, taking in both the cysteine and the phenylalanine. The retained sequence is limited to the CDR3, 42 bases, with the frame set at the first base. V is pared back by 6 bases and J by 0 bases, with 8 bases lying between the germline termini. CDR1 and CDR2 are read off the germline V gene as MDHEN and SYDVKM. These data are taken from a study of CXCR4 blockade with PD-1 therapy in pancreatic cancer (dated 2019 in TCRdb). A note on the overall study: Multiplex immunohistochemistry and TCRbeta immunosequencing of resected pancreatic ductal adenocarcinoma were combined in the study with ex vivo slice culture in which PD-1 and CXCR4 blockade were tested. To assess intratumoral heterogeneity, two geographically distinct regions from each of roughly 6 tumors were TCR-sequenced. Summary of the overall study and its limitations: A strong correlation was found between the frequency of an amino acid clone and the number of distinct nucleotide rearrangements encoding that clone, which suggests convergent selection driven by common tumor antigens. Tumors had clonal expansion, with a mean productive clonality of about 0.13 compared with more than 0.045 in healthy blood, yet clonality showed no correlation with survival. Because only TCRbeta chains were sequenced, true antigen-specificity overlap among the convergent dominant clones remained unconfirmed, awaiting paired alpha-beta single-cell sequencing.

This chain is built from TRBV28 and TRBJ1-4, with no D gene named confidently. The sample comprised tumor tissue. The receptor was isolated from a human donor with pancreatic ductal adenocarcinoma. This receptor has the CDR3 CASRPHATNEKLFF. The DNA sequence is given as TGTGCCAGCAGGCCACATGCAACTAATGAAAAACTGTTTTTT.